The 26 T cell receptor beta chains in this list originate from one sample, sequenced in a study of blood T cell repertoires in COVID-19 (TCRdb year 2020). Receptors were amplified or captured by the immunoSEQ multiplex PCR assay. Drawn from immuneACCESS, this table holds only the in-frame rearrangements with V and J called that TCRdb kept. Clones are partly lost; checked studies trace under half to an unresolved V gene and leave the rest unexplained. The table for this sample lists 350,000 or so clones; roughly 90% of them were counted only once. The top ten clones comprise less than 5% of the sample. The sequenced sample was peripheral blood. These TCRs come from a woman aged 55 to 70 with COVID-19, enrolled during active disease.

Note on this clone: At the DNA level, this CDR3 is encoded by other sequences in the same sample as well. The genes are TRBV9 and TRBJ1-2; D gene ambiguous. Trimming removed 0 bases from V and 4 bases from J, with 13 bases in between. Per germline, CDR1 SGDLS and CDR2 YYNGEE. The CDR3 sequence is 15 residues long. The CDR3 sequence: CASSVGAGEGYGYTF. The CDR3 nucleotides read TGTGCCAGCAGCGTAGGTGCCGGGGAAGGCTATGGCTACACCTTC.

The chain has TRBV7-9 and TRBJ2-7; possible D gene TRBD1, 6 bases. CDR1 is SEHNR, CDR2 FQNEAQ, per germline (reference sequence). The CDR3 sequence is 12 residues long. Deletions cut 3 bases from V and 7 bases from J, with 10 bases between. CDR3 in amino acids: CASSFGQLEQYF. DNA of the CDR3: TGTGCCAGCAGCTTTGGACAGCTTGAGCAGTACTTC.

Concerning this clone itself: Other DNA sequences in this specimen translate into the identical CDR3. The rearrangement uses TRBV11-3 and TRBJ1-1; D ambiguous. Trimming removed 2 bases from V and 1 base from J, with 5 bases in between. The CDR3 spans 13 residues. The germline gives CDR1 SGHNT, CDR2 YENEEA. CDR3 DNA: TGTGCCAGCAGCTTAACGGGGAACACTGAAGCTTTCTTT. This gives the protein CASSLTGNTEAFF.

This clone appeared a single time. The CDR3 DNA sequence: TGTGCCAGCAGCCTCTGGACAGGGGGGACCGGGGAGCTGTTTTTT. As protein: CASSLWTGGTGELFF. This rearrangement joins TRBV7-2 to TRBJ2-2; 10 positions match TRBD1. The CDR3 loop spans 15 amino acids. With 5 bases clipped from V and 5 bases from J, the junction kept 5 bases outside the gene matches. Per germline, CDR1 SGHTA and CDR2 FQGNSA. Together with reference TRBV7-2 and TRBJ2-2, the CDR3 gives the full variable domain: GAGVSQSPSNKVTEKGKDVELRCDPISGHTALYWYRQSLGQGLEFLIYFQGNSAPDKSGLPSDRFSAERTGGSVSTLTIQRTQQEDSAVYLCASSLWTGGTGELFFGEGSRLTVL.

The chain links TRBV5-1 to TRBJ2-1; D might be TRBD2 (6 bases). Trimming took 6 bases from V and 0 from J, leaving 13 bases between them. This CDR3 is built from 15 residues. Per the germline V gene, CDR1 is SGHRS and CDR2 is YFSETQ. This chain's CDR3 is CASTSDGSSYNEQFF. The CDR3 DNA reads TGCGCCAGCACCTCGGACGGGAGCTCCTACAATGAGCAGTTCTTC.

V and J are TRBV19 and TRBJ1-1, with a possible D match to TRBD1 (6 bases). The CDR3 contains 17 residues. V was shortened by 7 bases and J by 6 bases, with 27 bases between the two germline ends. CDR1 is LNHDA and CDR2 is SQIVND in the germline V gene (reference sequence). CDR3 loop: CASMSERGNRGKAEAFF. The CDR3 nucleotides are TGTGCCAGTATGTCAGAAAGGGGGAATAGGGGCAAGGCTGAAGCTTTCTTT.

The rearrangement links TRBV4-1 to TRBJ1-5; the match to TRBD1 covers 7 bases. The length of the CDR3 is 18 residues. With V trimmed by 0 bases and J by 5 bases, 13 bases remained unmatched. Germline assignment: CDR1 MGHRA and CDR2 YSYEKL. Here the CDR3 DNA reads TGCGCCAGCAGCCAAGATCGGATAGACAGGGTTGGAGATCAGCCCCAGCATTTT. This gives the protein CASSQDRIDRVGDQPQHF.

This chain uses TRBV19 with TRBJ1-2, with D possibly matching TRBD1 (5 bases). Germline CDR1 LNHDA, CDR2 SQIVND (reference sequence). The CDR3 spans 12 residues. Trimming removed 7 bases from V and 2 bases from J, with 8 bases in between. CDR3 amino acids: CASMRQNYGYTF. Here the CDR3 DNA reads TGTGCCAGTATGCGACAGAACTATGGCTACACCTTC.

DNA of the CDR3: TGTGCCAGCAGCTTAGGCAGGCTCTCTAATGAAAAACTGTTTTTT. Protein sequence: CASSLGRLSNEKLFF. V gene TRBV7-3 combines with J gene TRBJ1-4; unclear D gene. The CDR3 runs to 15 residues. V lost 2 bases to trimming and J lost 3 bases, with 10 bases between them. The germline gives CDR1 SGHTA, CDR2 FQGTGA.

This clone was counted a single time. The CDR3 region has the DNA TGTGCCAGCAGCATGCGAGCGGGGGCACCCTACGAGCAGTACTTC. Amino acids: CASSMRAGAPYEQYF. V is TRBV5-4 and J is TRBJ2-7; 8 bases are a match to TRBD2. The V gene's germline CDR1 is SGHNT and CDR2 YYREEE (reference sequence). Trimming took 4 bases from V and 2 from J; bases not matched to a gene: 8. This CDR3 is 15 amino acids long.

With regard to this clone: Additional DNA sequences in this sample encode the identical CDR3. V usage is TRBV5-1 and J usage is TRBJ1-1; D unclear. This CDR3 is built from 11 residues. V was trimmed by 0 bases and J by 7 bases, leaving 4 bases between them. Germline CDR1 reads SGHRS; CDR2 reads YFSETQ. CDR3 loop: CASSLGGEAFF. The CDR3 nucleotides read TGCGCCAGCAGCTTGGGCGGTGAAGCTTTCTTT.

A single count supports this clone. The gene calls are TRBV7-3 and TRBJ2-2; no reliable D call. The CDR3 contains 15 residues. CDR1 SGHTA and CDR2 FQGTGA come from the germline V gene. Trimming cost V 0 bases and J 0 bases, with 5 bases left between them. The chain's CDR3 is CASSLTYSNTGELFF. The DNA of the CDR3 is TGTGCCAGCAGCTTAACCTACTCGAACACCGGGGAGCTGTTTTTT.

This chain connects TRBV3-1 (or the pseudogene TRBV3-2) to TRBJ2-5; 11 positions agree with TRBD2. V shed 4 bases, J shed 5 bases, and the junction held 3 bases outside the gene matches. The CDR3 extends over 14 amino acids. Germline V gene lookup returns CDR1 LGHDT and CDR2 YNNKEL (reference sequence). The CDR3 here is CASSRSGGVETQYF. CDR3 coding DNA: TGTGCCAGCAGCCGTAGCGGGGGGGTTGAGACCCAGTACTTC.

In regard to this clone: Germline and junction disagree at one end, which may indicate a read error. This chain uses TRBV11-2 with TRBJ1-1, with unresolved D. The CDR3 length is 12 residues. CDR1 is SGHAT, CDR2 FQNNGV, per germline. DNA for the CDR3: TGTGCCAGCAGCTTAAGTATGACTGAGGCTTTCTTT. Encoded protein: CASSLSMTEAFF.

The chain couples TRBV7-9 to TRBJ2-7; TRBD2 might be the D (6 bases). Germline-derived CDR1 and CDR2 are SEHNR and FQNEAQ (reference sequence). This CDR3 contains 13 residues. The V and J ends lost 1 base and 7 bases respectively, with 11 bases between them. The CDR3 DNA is TGTGCCAGCAGCTTAGAGCGACTAGGGGAGCAGTACTTC. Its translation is CASSLERLGEQYF.

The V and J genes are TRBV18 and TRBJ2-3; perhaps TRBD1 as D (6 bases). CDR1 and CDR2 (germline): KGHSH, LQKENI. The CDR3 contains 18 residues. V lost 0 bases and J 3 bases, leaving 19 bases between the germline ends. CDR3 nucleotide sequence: TGTGCCAGCTCACCACCTGTACAGGGTTTGTTCGGGACAGATACGCAGTATTTT. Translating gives CASSPPVQGLFGTDTQYF.

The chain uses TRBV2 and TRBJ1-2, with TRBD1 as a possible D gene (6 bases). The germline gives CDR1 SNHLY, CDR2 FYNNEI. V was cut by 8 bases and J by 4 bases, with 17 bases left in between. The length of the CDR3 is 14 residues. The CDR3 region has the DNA TGTGCCAGCGGGGGCGGGGGCAGAATCTATGGCTACACCTTC. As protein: CASGGGGRIYGYTF.

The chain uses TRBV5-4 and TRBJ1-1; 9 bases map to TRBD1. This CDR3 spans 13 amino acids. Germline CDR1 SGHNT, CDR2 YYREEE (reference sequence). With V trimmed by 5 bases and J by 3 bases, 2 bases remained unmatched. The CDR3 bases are TGTGCCAGCAGTTGGGACAGGGACACTGAAGCTTTCTTT. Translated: CASSWDRDTEAFF.

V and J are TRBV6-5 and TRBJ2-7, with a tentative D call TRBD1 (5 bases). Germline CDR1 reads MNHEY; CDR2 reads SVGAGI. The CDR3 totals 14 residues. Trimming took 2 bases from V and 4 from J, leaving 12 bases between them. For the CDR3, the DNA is TGTGCCAGCAGTTACAGGACATCAGGATACGAGCAGTACTTC. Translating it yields CASSYRTSGYEQYF.

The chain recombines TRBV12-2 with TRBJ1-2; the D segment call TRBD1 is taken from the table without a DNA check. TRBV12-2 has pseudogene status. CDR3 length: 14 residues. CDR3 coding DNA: TGTGCAAGTCGCTTTGCGAGACCCCAGGGTGGCTACACCTTC. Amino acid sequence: CASRFARPQGGYTF.

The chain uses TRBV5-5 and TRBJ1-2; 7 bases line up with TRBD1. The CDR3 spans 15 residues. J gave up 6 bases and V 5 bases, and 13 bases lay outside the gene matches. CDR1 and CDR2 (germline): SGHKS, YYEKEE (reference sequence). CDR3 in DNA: TGTGCCAGCAGACCTACAGGGGCCGTGCTAAATGGCTACACCTTC. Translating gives CASRPTGAVLNGYTF.

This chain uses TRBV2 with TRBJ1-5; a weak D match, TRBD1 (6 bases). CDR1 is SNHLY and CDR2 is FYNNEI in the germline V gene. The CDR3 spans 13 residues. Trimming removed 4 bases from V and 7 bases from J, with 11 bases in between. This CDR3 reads CASSGTGKQPQHF. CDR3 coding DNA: TGTGCCAGCAGTGGTACAGGGAAGCAGCCCCAGCATTTT.

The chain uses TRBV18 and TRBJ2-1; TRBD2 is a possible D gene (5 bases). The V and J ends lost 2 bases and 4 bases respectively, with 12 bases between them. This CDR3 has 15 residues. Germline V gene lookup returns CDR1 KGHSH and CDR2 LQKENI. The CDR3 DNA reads TGTGCCAGCTCACCAACGAGACTAACATACAATGAGCAGTTCTTC. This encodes CASSPTRLTYNEQFF.

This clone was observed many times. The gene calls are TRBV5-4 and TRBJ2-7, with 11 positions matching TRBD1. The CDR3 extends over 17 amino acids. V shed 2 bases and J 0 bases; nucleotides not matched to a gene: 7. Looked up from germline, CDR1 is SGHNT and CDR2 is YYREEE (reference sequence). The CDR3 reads CASSFGGTGGNSYEQYF. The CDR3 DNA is TGTGCCAGCAGCTTTGGTGGGACAGGGGGTAACTCCTACGAGCAGTACTTC.

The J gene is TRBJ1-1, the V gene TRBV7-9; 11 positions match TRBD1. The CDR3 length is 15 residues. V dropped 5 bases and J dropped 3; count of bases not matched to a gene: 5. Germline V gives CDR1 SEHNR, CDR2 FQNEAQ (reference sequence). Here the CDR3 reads CASSPGQGADTEAFF. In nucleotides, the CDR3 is TGTGCCAGCAGCCCAGGACAGGGGGCGGACACTGAAGCTTTCTTT.

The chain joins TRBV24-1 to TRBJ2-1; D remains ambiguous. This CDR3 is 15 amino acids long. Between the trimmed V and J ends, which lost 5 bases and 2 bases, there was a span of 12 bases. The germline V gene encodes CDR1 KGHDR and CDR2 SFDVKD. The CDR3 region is CATSGSSLTYNEQFF. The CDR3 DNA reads TGTGCCACCAGTGGGAGCAGTCTGACCTACAATGAGCAGTTCTTC.